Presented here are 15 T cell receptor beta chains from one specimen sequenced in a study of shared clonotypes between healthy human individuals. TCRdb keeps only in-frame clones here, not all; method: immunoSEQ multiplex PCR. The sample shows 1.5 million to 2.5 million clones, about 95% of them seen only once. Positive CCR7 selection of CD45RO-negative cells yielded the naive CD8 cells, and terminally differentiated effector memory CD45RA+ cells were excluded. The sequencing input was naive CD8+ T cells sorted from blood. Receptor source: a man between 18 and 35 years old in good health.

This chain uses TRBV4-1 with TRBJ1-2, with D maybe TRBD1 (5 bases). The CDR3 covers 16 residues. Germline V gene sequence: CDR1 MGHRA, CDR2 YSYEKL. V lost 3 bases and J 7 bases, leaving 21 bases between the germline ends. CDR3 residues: CASSHPLGDLLGGYTF. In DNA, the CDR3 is TGCGCCAGCAGCCACCCCCTTGGGGACCTATTGGGTGGCTACACCTTC.

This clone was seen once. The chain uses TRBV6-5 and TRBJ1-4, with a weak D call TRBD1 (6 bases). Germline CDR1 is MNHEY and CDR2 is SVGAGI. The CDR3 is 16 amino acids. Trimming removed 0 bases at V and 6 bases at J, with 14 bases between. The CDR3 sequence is CASSYSTGGRYEKLFF. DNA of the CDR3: TGTGCCAGCAGTTACTCGACCGGGGGCCGCTATGAAAAACTGTTTTTT.

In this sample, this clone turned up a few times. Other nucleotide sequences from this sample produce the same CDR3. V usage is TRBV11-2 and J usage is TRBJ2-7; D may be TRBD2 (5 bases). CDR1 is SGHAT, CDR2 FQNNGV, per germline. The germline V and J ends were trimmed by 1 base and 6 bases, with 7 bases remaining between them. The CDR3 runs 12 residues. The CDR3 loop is CASSLGGIEQYF. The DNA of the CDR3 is TGTGCCAGCAGCTTAGGAGGGATCGAGCAGTACTTC. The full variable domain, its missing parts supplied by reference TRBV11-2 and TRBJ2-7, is EAGVAQSPRYKIIEKRQSVAFWCNPISGHATLYWYQQILGQGPKLLIQFQNNGVVDDSQLPKDRFSAERLKGVDSTLKIQPAKLEDSAVYLCASSLGGIEQYFGPGTRLTVT.

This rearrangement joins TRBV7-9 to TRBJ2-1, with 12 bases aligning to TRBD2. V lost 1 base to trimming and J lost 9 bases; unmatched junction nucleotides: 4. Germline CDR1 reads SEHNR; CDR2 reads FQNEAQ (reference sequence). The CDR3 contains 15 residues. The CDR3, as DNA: TGTGCCAGCAGCTTAGGACTAGCGGGAGTATCTGAGCAGTTCTTC. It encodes CASSLGLAGVSEQFF.

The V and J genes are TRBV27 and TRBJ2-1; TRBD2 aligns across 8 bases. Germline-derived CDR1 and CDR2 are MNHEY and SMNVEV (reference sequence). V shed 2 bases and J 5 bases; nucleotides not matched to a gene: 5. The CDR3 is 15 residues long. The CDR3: CASSLAGGLNNEQFF. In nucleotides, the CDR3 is TGTGCCAGCAGTTTAGCGGGGGGACTTAACAATGAGCAGTTCTTC.

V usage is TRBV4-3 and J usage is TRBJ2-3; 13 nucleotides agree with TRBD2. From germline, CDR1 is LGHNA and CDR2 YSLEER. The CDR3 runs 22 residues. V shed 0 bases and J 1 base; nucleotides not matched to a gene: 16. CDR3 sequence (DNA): TGCGCCAGCAGCCAAGATCTGCAATCCCAACTAGCGGGAGGGCCCGGCACAGATACGCAGTATTTT. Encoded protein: CASSQDLQSQLAGGPGTDTQYF.

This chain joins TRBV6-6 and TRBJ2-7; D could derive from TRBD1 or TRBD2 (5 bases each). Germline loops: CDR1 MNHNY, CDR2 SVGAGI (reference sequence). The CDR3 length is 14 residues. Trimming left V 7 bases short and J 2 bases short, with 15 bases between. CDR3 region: CASNQGEDPYEQYF. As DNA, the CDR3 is TGTGCCAGCAATCAGGGAGAGGACCCCTACGAGCAGTACTTC.

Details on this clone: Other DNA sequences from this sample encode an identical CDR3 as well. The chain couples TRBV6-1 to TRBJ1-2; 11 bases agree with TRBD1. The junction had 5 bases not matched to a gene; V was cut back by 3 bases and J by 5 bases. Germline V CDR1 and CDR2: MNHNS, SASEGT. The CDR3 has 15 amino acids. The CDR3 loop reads CASSEGTGGIYGYTF. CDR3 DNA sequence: TGTGCCAGCAGTGAGGGGACAGGGGGGATTTATGGCTACACCTTC.

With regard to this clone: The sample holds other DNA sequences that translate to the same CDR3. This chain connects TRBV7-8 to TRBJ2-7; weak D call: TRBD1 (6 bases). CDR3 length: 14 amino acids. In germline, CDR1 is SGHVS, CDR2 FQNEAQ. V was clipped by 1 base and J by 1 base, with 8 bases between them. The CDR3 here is CASSLGGLSYEQYF. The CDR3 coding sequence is TGTGCCAGCAGCTTAGGGGGGCTATCCTACGAGCAGTACTTC.

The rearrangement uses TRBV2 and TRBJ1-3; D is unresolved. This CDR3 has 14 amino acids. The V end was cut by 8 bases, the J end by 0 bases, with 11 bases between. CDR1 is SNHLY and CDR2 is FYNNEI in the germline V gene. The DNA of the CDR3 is TGTGCCAGCGATCGAGTAAACTCTGGAAACACCATATATTTT. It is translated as CASDRVNSGNTIYF.

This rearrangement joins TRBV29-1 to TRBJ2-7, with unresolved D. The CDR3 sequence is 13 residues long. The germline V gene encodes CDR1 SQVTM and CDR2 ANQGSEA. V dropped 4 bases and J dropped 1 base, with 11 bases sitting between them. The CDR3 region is CSVGNINSYEQYF. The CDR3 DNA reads TGCAGCGTTGGGAACATAAATTCCTACGAGCAGTACTTC.

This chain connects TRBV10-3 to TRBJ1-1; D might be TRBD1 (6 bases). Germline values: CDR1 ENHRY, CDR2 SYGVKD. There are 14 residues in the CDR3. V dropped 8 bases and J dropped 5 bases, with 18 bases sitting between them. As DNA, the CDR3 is TGTGCCATCTCAGGGGAGGGGGGGAGGACTGAAGCTTTCTTT. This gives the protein CAISGEGGRTEAFF.

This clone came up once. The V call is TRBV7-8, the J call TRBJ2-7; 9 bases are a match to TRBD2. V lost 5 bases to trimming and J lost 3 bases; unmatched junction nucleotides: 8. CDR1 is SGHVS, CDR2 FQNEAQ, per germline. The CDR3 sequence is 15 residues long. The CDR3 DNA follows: TGTGCCAGCAGCAGACGACTAGCGGCGGTCTACGAGCAGTACTTC. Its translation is CASSRRLAAVYEQYF.

In nucleotides, the CDR3 is TGCGCCAGCAGCTCCTCGACTAGCGGGAGGGTAGATACGGGAACCGGGGAGCTGTTTTTT. Amino acid sequence: CASSSSTSGRVDTGTGELFF. The chain is built from TRBV5-1 and TRBJ2-2; 14 bases fit TRBD2. This CDR3 comprises 20 residues. Germline V gene data show CDR1 as SGHRS and CDR2 as YFSETQ. V was clipped by 3 bases and J by 5 bases; unmatched bases: 15.

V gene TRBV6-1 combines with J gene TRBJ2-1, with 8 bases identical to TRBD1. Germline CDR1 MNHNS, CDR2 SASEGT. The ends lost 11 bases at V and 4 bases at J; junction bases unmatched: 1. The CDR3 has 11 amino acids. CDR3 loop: CAGQGYNEQFF. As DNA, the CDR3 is TGTGCCGGACAGGGATACAATGAGCAGTTCTTC.